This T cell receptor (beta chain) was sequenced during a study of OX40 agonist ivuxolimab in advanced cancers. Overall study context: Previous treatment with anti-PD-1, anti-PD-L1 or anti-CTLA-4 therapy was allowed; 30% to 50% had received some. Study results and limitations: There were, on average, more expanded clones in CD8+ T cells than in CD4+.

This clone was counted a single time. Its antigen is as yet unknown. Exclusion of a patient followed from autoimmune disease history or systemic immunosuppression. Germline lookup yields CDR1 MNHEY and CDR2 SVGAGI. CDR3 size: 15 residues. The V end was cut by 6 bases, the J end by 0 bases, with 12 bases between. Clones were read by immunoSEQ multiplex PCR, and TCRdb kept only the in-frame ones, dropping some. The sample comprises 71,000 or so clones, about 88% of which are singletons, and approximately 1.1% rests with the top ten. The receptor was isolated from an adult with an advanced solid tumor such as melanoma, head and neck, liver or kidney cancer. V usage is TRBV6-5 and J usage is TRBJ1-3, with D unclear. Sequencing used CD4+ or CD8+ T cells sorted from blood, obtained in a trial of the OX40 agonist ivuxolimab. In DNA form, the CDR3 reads TGTGCCAGCAGCCCTGTCTTTACCTCTGGAAACACCATATATTTT. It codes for CASSPVFTSGNTIYF.